The clone carrying this T cell receptor beta chain was counted a few times. The sample is drawn from a study of blood T cell repertoires in COVID-19. The CDR3 has 14 residues. Germline V gene sequence: CDR1 SQVTM, CDR2 ANQGSEA. The V segment lost 6 bases and the J segment 0 bases; nucleotides outside the gene matches: 4. Under the authors' procedure: Amplification from reference gene primers served as the basis for estimated nucleated cell counts. TCRdb's table, derived via immunoSEQ multiplex PCR, lists solely in-frame clones and lacks some. V, J and clone size were drawn from that table, and D and trimming were deduced from the DNA. The sample lists some 110,000 clones, roughly 80% occurring once.

The gene calls are TRBV29-1 and TRBJ2-3; TRBD1 aligns across 9 bases. The source material was peripheral blood. The receptor comes from a woman of 80 years or more with acute or convalescent COVID-19. CDR3 nucleotide sequence: TGCAGCGTGGGACAGGGCCTTAGCACAGATACGCAGTATTTT. Translation: CSVGQGLSTDTQYF.